Below are 19 T cell receptor beta chains sequenced from a single sample in a study of cytomegalovirus exposure and HLA in healthy donors. Produced via immunoSEQ multiplex PCR; TCRdb's table is partial and in-frame only. The sample has approximately 300,000 clones; 86% are singletons. Sequencing input: PBMCs. Receptors were obtained from a woman under 30 in good health and CMV-seronegative.

V gene TRBV7-2 combines with J gene TRBJ2-6, with TRBD2 identical over 7 bases. CDR3 size: 18 residues. Germline V CDR1 and CDR2: SGHTA, FQGNSA. Unmatched junction bases numbered 7, after V lost 2 bases and J lost 0 bases. Here the CDR3 reads CASSLRWAGVSGANVLTF. In DNA, the CDR3 is TGTGCCAGCAGCTTACGGTGGGCGGGAGTCTCTGGGGCCAACGTCCTGACTTTC.

This clone was detected only a few times. This sequence joins TRBV7-9 and TRBJ1-2, with 9 bases matching TRBD1. The CDR3 has 16 amino acids. Germline V CDR1 and CDR2: SEHNR, FQNEAQ (reference sequence). Trimming removed 5 bases from V and 8 bases from J; junction bases left unmatched: 15. The CDR3 sequence is CASSVSRDRVGGGYTF. The CDR3, as DNA: TGTGCCAGCAGCGTCAGCCGGGACAGGGTCGGTGGGGGCTACACCTTC.

CDR3 loop: CASSLVGGATYEQYF. The CDR3 DNA sequence: TGTGCCAGCAGCTTAGTGGGAGGGGCGACCTACGAGCAGTACTTC. The chain has TRBV11-1 and TRBJ2-7, with TRBD2 matching 7 bases. V shed 1 base, J shed 2 bases, and the junction held 5 bases outside the gene matches. Germline V gives CDR1 SGHAT, CDR2 FQDESV (reference sequence). The CDR3 is 15 residues long.

The chain joins TRBV6-5 to TRBJ1-1, with D perhaps TRBD1 (5 bases). The V gene lost 6 bases and the J gene lost 7 bases, with 12 bases spanning the gap. The CDR3 extends over 12 amino acids. Germline loops: CDR1 MNHEY, CDR2 SVGAGI. In nucleotides, the CDR3 is TGTGCCAGCAGGGATACAGGTCTTGAAGCTTTCTTT. This sequence encodes CASRDTGLEAFF.

CDR3 DNA sequence: TGTGCCAGCTCACCACCGCCCCCCGGAGGGGCCCAGTACTTC. Translating it yields CASSPPPPGGAQYF. The rearrangement links TRBV18 to TRBJ2-5; D is possibly TRBD2 (6 bases). The CDR3 consists of 14 residues. Germline V gene data show CDR1 as KGHSH and CDR2 as LQKENI. Between the trimmed V and J ends, which lost 0 bases and 9 bases, there was a span of 14 bases. The full variable domain, its missing parts supplied by reference TRBV18 and TRBJ2-5, is NAGVMQNPRHLVRRRGQEARLRCSPMKGHSHVYWYRQLPEEGLKFMVYLQKENIIDESGMPKERFSAEFPKEGPSILRIQQVVRGDSAAYFCASSPPPPGGAQYFGPGTRLLVL.

The CDR3 loop is CASTRSGRALYF. CDR3 DNA sequence: TGTGCCAGCACTCGGAGCGGGAGGGCTCTGTACTTC. The gene calls are TRBV6-5 and TRBJ2-7, with 10 bases identical to TRBD2. The germline V gene has CDR1 MNHEY and CDR2 SVGAGI. The CDR3 is 12 amino acids. V lost 7 bases and J lost 12; bases outside the gene matches: 9.

This clone has just one count. This chain connects TRBV30 to TRBJ1-3, with D maybe TRBD1 (5 bases). This CDR3 is built from 15 residues. Germline CDR1 GTSNPN, CDR2 SVGIG (reference sequence). Trimming pared 5 bases from V and 0 bases from J, leaving 14 bases between. In DNA form, the CDR3 reads TGTGCCTGGTCCAGACAGCTGGCCTCTGGAAACACCATATATTTT. Translated, it gives CAWSRQLASGNTIYF.

The CDR3 DNA follows: TGTGCCAGCAGTCAAGACAGGGGCTTACACAGAGAGACCCAGTACTTC. This gives the protein CASSQDRGLHRETQYF. This chain joins TRBV28 and TRBJ2-5; 8 nucleotides match TRBD1. There are 16 residues in the CDR3. Germline V CDR1 and CDR2: MDHEN, SYDVKM. V lost 5 bases and J lost 4; bases outside the gene matches: 12.

This chain connects TRBV6-6 to TRBJ2-7; TRBD2 is a possible D gene (5 bases). Germline lookup yields CDR1 MNHNY and CDR2 SVGAGI (reference sequence). This CDR3 contains 14 residues. Between the trimmed V and J ends, which lost 9 bases and 3 bases, there was a span of 18 bases. CDR3 protein: CARGRVATYYEQYF. The CDR3 nucleotides read TGTGCCAGAGGAAGGGTAGCGACATACTACGAGCAGTACTTC.

This CDR3 is CASSVGGSNTEAFF. The CDR3 coding sequence is TGTGCCAGCAGCGTAGGTGGCTCGAACACTGAAGCTTTCTTT. J is TRBJ1-1 and V is TRBV9; no firm D call. The CDR3 has 14 residues. The V end lost 0 bases, the J end lost 1 base, and 7 bases lay between the germline ends. Germline V gene lookup returns CDR1 SGDLS and CDR2 YYNGEE.

The rearrangement links TRBV27 to TRBJ1-5; 7 bases match TRBD1. This CDR3 has 15 residues. J lost 4 bases, V lost 5 bases, and 8 bases had no gene match. Germline assignment: CDR1 MNHEY and CDR2 SMNVEV (reference sequence). CDR3 loop: CASSPQGQLNQPQHF. CDR3 in DNA: TGTGCCAGCAGTCCGCAGGGACAGCTAAATCAGCCCCAGCATTTT.

The gene calls are TRBV9 and TRBJ2-2; TRBD2 aligns across 8 bases. The CDR3 is 19 amino acids. V shed 3 bases and J 1 base; nucleotides not matched to a gene: 14. Germline CDR1 is SGDLS and CDR2 is YYNGEE. CDR3 sequence reads: CASSESTPGGLGNTGELFF. CDR3 DNA: TGTGCCAGCAGCGAATCGACCCCCGGGGGACTAGGGAACACCGGGGAGCTGTTTTTT.

The gene calls are TRBV30 and TRBJ2-1; 10 bases agree with TRBD2. This CDR3 contains 18 residues. V was pared by 3 bases and J by 3 bases, with 14 bases of the junction left unmatched. Looked up from germline, CDR1 is GTSNPN and CDR2 is SVGIG (reference sequence). The CDR3 region has the DNA TGTGCCTGGAGCGCCACAACTAGCGGGACATTTAACTACAATGAGCAGTTCTTC. Its translation is CAWSATTSGTFNYNEQFF.

The CDR3 spells CASSPVFYEQYF. The CDR3 region has the DNA TGTGCCAGCAGCCCCGTGTTCTACGAGCAGTACTTC. This chain links TRBV2 with TRBJ2-7; no clear D. V gave up 6 bases and J gave up 3 bases, with 9 bases separating them. From germline, CDR1 is SNHLY and CDR2 FYNNEI. This CDR3 is built from 12 residues.

The chain links TRBV9 to TRBJ1-1; tentatively, D is TRBD1 (6 bases). The CDR3 extends over 15 amino acids. Between the trimmed V and J ends, which lost 3 bases and 1 base, there was a span of 13 bases. Germline lookup yields CDR1 SGDLS and CDR2 YYNGEE. CDR3 DNA sequence: TGTGCCAGCAGCGGAGTGGGACACAGGAACACTGAAGCTTTCTTT. It codes for CASSGVGHRNTEAFF.

This clone was seen a handful of times. Distinct nucleotide sequences in the sample also encode this CDR3. V usage is TRBV7-8 and J usage is TRBJ2-7; 8 positions match TRBD2. The CDR3 runs 14 residues. CDR1 is SGHVS, CDR2 FQNEAQ, per germline. Unmatched junction bases numbered 4, after V lost 3 bases and J lost 3 bases. The CDR3 is CASSLVSGSYEQYF. DNA of the CDR3: TGTGCCAGCAGCTTGGTGAGCGGGAGCTACGAGCAGTACTTC.

The chain couples TRBV6-5 to TRBJ2-7, with 8 nucleotides matching TRBD1. Germline V gene data show CDR1 as MNHEY and CDR2 as SVGAGI. CDR3 length equals 16 residues. V was pared by 0 bases and J by 1 base, with 5 bases of the junction left unmatched. CDR3 coding DNA: TGTGCCAGCAGTTACTCAACGGGACAGGCTTCCTACGAGCAGTACTTC. As protein: CASSYSTGQASYEQYF.

A single count supports this clone. The chain carries TRBV4-3 and TRBJ2-1; TRBD2 agrees at 9 bases. V lost 0 bases and J lost 0; bases outside the gene matches: 6. This CDR3 is built from 18 residues. The germline V gene has CDR1 LGHNA and CDR2 YSLEER. CDR3 residues: CASSQDGASGVSYNEQFF. In DNA form, the CDR3 reads TGCGCCAGCAGCCAAGATGGGGCTAGCGGGGTCTCCTACAATGAGCAGTTCTTC.

The rearrangement joins TRBV4-2 to TRBJ2-7; a weak D match, TRBD1 (6 bases). Trimming removed 0 bases from V and 0 bases from J, with 9 bases in between. Per germline, CDR1 LGHNA and CDR2 YNFKEQ. This CDR3 is built from 15 residues. The CDR3 sequence: CASSQEADSSYEQYF. The DNA of the CDR3 is TGTGCCAGCAGCCAAGAGGCGGACAGCTCCTACGAGCAGTACTTC.